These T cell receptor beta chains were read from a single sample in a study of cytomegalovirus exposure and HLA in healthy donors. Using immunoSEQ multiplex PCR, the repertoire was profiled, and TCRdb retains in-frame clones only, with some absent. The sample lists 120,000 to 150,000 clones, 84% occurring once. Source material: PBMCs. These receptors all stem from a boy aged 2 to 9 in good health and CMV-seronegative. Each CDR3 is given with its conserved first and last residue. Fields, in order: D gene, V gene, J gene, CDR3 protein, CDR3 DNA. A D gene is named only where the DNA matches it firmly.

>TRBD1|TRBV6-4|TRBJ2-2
CASSDSFTQGKNTGELFF
TGTGCCAGCAGTGACTCCTTCACACAGGGGAAGAACACCGGGGAGCTGTTTTTT
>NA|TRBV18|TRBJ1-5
CASSIGGEQPQHF
TGTGCCAGCTCGATCGGGGGGGAACAGCCCCAGCATTTT
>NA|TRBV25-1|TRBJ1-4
CASRADKGRKATNEKLFF
TGTGCCAGCAGGGCAGACAAAGGGAGGAAAGCAACTAATGAAAAACTGTTTTTT
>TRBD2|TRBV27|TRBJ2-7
CASSLLRTSGRAEQYF
TGTGCCAGCAGTTTATTGAGGACTAGCGGGAGGGCGGAGCAGTACTTC
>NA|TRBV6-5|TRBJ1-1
CASSEAGTSNTEAFF
TGTGCCAGCTCCGAAGCCGGGACATCGAACACTGAAGCTTTCTTT
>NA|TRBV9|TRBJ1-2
CASSPRGGLDYGYTF
TGTGCCAGCAGCCCCCGAGGTGGCTTAGACTATGGCTACACCTTC
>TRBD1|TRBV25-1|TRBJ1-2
CASRPQGQGNYGYTF
TGTGCCAGCAGGCCGCAGGGACAGGGAAACTATGGCTACACCTTC
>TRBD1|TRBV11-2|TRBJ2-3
CASSSIPFDRAGRDTQYF
TGTGCCAGCAGCTCCATTCCCTTCGACAGGGCTGGCAGAGATACGCAGTATTTT
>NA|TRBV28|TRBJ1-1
CASGTLRDTEAFF
TGTGCCAGCGGCACACTCAGGGACACTGAAGCTTTCTTT
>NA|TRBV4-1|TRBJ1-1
CASSQYSVRNTEAFF
TGCGCCAGCAGCCAATATTCCGTCCGGAACACTGAAGCTTTCTTT
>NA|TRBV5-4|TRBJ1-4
CASSFGGRTNEKLFF
TGTGCCAGCAGCTTTGGGGGCCGGACTAATGAAAAACTGTTTTTT